This passage covers 31 T cell receptor beta chains from one sample sequenced in a study of early T cells in non-severe SARS-CoV-2 infection. TCRdb used MiXCR to reprocess the 5' RACE reads, holding one entry per CDR3 protein. The sample has 30,000 to 45,000 distinct CDR3 sequences, under 5% seen once. Sequenced input: whole blood. These receptors came from an adult who was a healthcare worker with PCR-confirmed SARS-CoV-2 infection or an uninfected control (not recorded which).

The chain is built from TRBV29-1 and TRBJ2-1, with 10 bases fitting TRBD1. With 7 bases clipped from V and 3 bases from J, the junction kept 9 bases outside the gene matches. This CDR3 spans 15 amino acids. The V gene's germline CDR1 is SQVTM and CDR2 ANQGSEA. This chain's CDR3 is CSAHKDRGLYNEQFF. The DNA of the CDR3 is TGCAGCGCCCACAAAGACAGGGGGCTCTACAATGAGCAGTTCTTC.

Ten or more counts support this clonotype. The V and J genes are TRBV29-1 and TRBJ2-7, with D perhaps being TRBD1 or TRBD2 (5 bases each). The germline V gene encodes CDR1 SQVTM and CDR2 ANQGSEA. Trimming left V 1 base short and J 4 bases short, with 14 bases between. The CDR3 totals 14 residues. This CDR3 reads CSVEGERGEYEQYF. The CDR3 bases are TGCAGCGTTGAAGGTGAGAGGGGCGAGTACGAGCAGTACTTC.

This clonotype was observed many times. The V and J genes are TRBV6-4 and TRBJ2-3; weak D call: TRBD1 (5 bases). This CDR3 is built from 14 residues. Trimming took 2 bases from V and 1 from J, leaving 7 bases between them. Germline V lookup: CDR1 MRHNA, CDR2 SNTAGT. CDR3: CASSDEGGTDTQYF. CDR3 nucleotides: TGTGCCAGCAGTGACGAAGGGGGCACAGATACGCAGTATTTT.

This clonotype was seen many times. The J gene is TRBJ1-6, the V gene TRBV12-3 or TRBV12-4; no clear D gene. Trimming stripped 2 bases from V and 13 bases from J, with 12 bases between. This CDR3 spans 13 amino acids. CDR3 in amino acids: CASSLSAGAPLHF. CDR3 nucleotide sequence: TGTGCCAGCAGTTTATCGGCAGGAGCGCCCCTCCACTTT.

The chain combines TRBV11-2 with TRBJ2-2; 12 bases match TRBD2. This CDR3 is 17 amino acids long. Trimming cost V 1 base and J 11 bases; bases outside gene matches: 11. The germline V gene has CDR1 SGHAT and CDR2 FQNNGV. The CDR3 reads CASSLASGRATGSELFF. The DNA of the CDR3 is TGTGCCAGCAGCTTAGCTAGCGGGAGGGCCACCGGTTCCGAGCTGTTTTTT. Drawing the rest from reference TRBV11-2 and TRBJ2-2, the complete variable domain is EAGVAQSPRYKIIEKRQSVAFWCNPISGHATLYWYQQILGQGPKLLIQFQNNGVVDDSQLPKDRFSAERLKGVDSTLKIQPAKLEDSAVYLCASSLASGRATGSELFFGEGSRLTVL.

This clonotype was observed at least ten times. The chain combines TRBV14 with TRBJ1-6; tentatively, D is TRBD1 (5 bases). The V gene lost 0 bases and the J gene lost 7 bases, with 7 bases spanning the gap. Germline V gene sequence: CDR1 SGHDN, CDR2 FVKESK. This CDR3 is 14 amino acids long. For the CDR3, the DNA is TGTGCCAGCAGCCAAGATCGGGGCAATTCACCCCTCCACTTT. Amino acid sequence: CASSQDRGNSPLHF. The full variable domain, with the rest looked up from reference TRBV14 and TRBJ1-6, is EAGVTQFPSHSVIEKGQTVTLRCDPISGHDNLYWYRRVMGKEIKFLLHFVKESKQDESGMPNNRFLAERTGGTYSTLKVQPAELEDSGVYFCASSQDRGNSPLHFGNGTRLTVT.

This clonotype was seen at least ten times. The chain carries TRBV7-9 and TRBJ2-1, with TRBD1 matching over 9 bases. The J segment lost 7 bases and the V segment lost 1 base, leaving 8 bases of the junction unmatched. In germline, CDR1 is SEHNR, CDR2 FQNEAQ (reference sequence). CDR3 length: 16 residues. The CDR3 sequence is CASSLGDRVITNEQFF. CDR3 nucleotide sequence: TGTGCCAGCAGCTTAGGGGACAGGGTTATTACGAATGAGCAGTTCTTC.

This clonotype was seen ten or more times. The chain is built from TRBV29-1 and TRBJ2-1; a possible D gene is TRBD1 (5 bases). CDR1 is SQVTM, CDR2 ANQGSEA, per germline. V lost 7 bases and J 2 bases, leaving 12 bases between the germline ends. The CDR3 extends over 13 amino acids. In nucleotides, the CDR3 is TGCAGCGGGTTCGGCAGGGCCTACAATGAGCAGTTCTTC. This gives the protein CSGFGRAYNEQFF.

This clonotype came up a few times. The V and J genes are TRBV19 and TRBJ2-1, with 9 bases identical to TRBD2. The CDR3 is made up of 15 amino acids. Germline assignment: CDR1 LNHDA and CDR2 SQIVND (reference sequence). The trim removed 7 bases at V and 7 bases at J, leaving 11 bases unmatched. The CDR3 is CASTKGREGRNEQFF. DNA of the CDR3: TGTGCCAGTACAAAGGGGCGGGAGGGCCGTAATGAGCAGTTCTTC.

This clonotype has at least ten counts. This rearrangement joins TRBV5-8 to TRBJ2-7; 7 bases agree with TRBD2. Trimming at V came to 2 bases and at J to 3 bases, leaving 5 bases not matched to a gene. In germline, CDR1 is SGHTS, CDR2 YDEGEE. The CDR3 consists of 14 residues. This CDR3 reads CASSLWAGDYEQYV. DNA of the CDR3: TGTGCCAGCAGCTTATGGGCGGGAGACTACGAGCAGTACGTC.

In its sample, this clonotype was seen a few times. The gene calls are TRBV6-1 and TRBJ2-7; TRBD2 might be the D (9 bases). Trimming took 6 bases from V and 1 from J, leaving 19 bases between them. There are 16 residues in the CDR3. The germline gives CDR1 MNHNS, CDR2 SASEGT. CDR3 region: CASSDRGGRGSYEQYF. CDR3 sequence (DNA): TGTGCCAGCAGCGACAGGGGCGGGAGGGGTTCCTACGAGCAGTACTTC.

This clonotype was picked up a small number of times. The V gene is TRBV28, the J gene TRBJ2-7; tentative D call: TRBD1 (6 bases). Germline CDR1 and CDR2: MDHEN and SYDVKM. V was shortened by 6 bases and J by 2 bases, with 14 bases between the two germline ends. CDR3 length: 14 amino acids. The CDR3: CASRPSGQTYEQYF. CDR3 sequence (DNA): TGTGCCAGCAGACCTTCGGGACAAACCTACGAGCAGTACTTC. The entire variable domain, with the rest obtained from reference TRBV28 and TRBJ2-7, is as follows: DVKVTQSSRYLVKRTGEKVFLECVQDMDHENMFWYRQDPGLGLRLIYFSYDVKMKEKGDIPEGYSVSREKKERFSLILESASTNQTSMYLCASRPSGQTYEQYFGPGTRLTVT.

This clonotype was detected ten times or more. The J gene is TRBJ2-5, the V gene TRBV7-9; 7 bases map to TRBD2. Germline assignment: CDR1 SEHNR and CDR2 FQNEAQ (reference sequence). Losses at the gene ends were 5 bases for V and 2 bases for J; bases not matched to a gene: 5. The CDR3 spans 14 residues. The CDR3 sequence is CASSHPGLQETQYF. The CDR3 DNA follows: TGTGCCAGCAGCCATCCGGGACTACAAGAGACCCAGTACTTC.

This clonotype was counted only a few times. The CDR3 nucleotides read TGTGCCAGCTCACCACCCCAGGGAACAAACACTGAAGCTTTCTTT. Amino acids: CASSPPQGTNTEAFF. The rearrangement joins TRBV18 to TRBJ1-1; a weak D match, TRBD1 (5 bases). The CDR3 extends over 15 amino acids. Germline CDR1 is KGHSH and CDR2 is LQKENI. Trimming shortened V by 0 bases and J by 2 bases, and 10 bases separated the two germline ends.

This clonotype showed up many times. This chain uses TRBV6-5 with TRBJ1-1, with 7 bases that match TRBD1. V dropped 9 bases and J dropped 0; count of bases not matched to a gene: 4. The CDR3 runs to 13 residues. Germline loops: CDR1 MNHEY, CDR2 SVGAGI. CDR3 sequence reads: CASGDSMNTEAFF. The DNA for the CDR3 is TGTGCCAGTGGGGACAGCATGAACACTGAAGCTTTCTTT.

Notes on this clonotype: At one boundary the junction diverges from the germline segment, which might be a read error. This chain joins TRBV7-2 and TRBJ1-2, with TRBD1 matching 9 bases. The V gene's germline CDR1 is SGHTA and CDR2 FQGNSA. The CDR3 totals 14 residues. CDR3 DNA sequence: TGTGCCAGCAGCTTGACCGGGACAGGGACCCGCCGTTCCTTT. Translation gives CASSLTGTGTRRSF.

This clonotype was detected ten times or more. J is TRBJ2-1 and V is TRBV24-1; TRBD2 aligns across 12 bases. The germline V gene has CDR1 KGHDR and CDR2 SFDVKD. Trimming at V came to 3 bases and at J to 4 bases, leaving 6 bases not matched to a gene. The CDR3 loop spans 17 amino acids. CDR3 amino acids: CATSDRASGRAYNEQFF. CDR3 sequence (DNA): TGTGCCACCAGTGATCGGGCTAGCGGGAGGGCTTACAATGAGCAGTTCTTC.

This clonotype was counted many times. The V call is TRBV7-2, the J call TRBJ2-3; 8 positions match TRBD2. Trimming removed 1 base from V and 1 base from J; junction bases left unmatched: 1. CDR1 SGHTA and CDR2 FQGNSA come from the germline V gene. The CDR3 totals 15 residues. The CDR3 spells CASSLGGRRTDTQYF. CDR3 nucleotide sequence: TGTGCCAGCAGCTTAGGCGGGAGGCGCACAGATACGCAGTATTTT.

The chain links TRBV4-1 to TRBJ2-7; no definite D call. The CDR3 is 14 amino acids. Trimming removed 0 bases at V and 2 bases at J, with 8 bases between. The germline CDR1 and CDR2 sequences are MGHRA and YSYEKL. The CDR3 loop is CASSQEAQAYEQYV. CDR3 DNA sequence: TGCGCCAGCAGCCAAGAGGCCCAGGCCTACGAGCAGTACGTC.

This chain links TRBV5-1 with TRBJ1-1; TRBD1 aligns across 7 bases. In germline, CDR1 is SGHRS, CDR2 YFSETQ. CDR3 length equals 14 residues. V lost 0 bases and J lost 4; bases outside the gene matches: 3. CDR3: CASSLGQGVTEAFF. DNA of the CDR3: TGCGCCAGCAGCTTGGGACAGGGCGTCACTGAAGCTTTCTTT.

Many counts were recorded for this clonotype. Written as DNA, the CDR3 is TGTGCCAGCAGTTTTAGCGAGGACCAGCCCCAGCATTTT. Its protein product is CASSFSEDQPQHF. The chain has TRBV12-3 or TRBV12-4 and TRBJ1-5; no firm D call. The CDR3 has 13 residues. The V end lost 3 bases, the J end lost 7 bases, and 10 bases lay between the germline ends.

This clonotype was seen ten or more times. The chain joins TRBV7-2 to TRBJ2-5, with 9 bases fitting TRBD2. Germline CDR1 reads SGHTA; CDR2 reads FQGNSA. This CDR3 is built from 16 residues. Trimming removed 1 base from V and 1 base from J; junction bases left unmatched: 4. Here the CDR3 DNA reads TGTGCCAGCAGCTTAGGGTTAGCGGGAGCCCAAGAGACCCAGTACTTC. This translates into CASSLGLAGAQETQYF.

This clonotype was counted many times. This chain links TRBV7-3 with TRBJ2-3; 16 nucleotides line up with TRBD2. CDR3 length: 17 residues. V lost 5 bases and J lost 7; bases outside the gene matches: 9. CDR1 and CDR2 from the germline V gene are SGHTA and FQGTGA. CDR3 sequence: CASSLGGTSGRANTQYF. In nucleotides, the CDR3 is TGTGCCAGCAGCCTGGGGGGGACTAGCGGGAGGGCAAATACGCAGTATTTT.

This clonotype occurred a few times. The V and J genes are TRBV24-1 and TRBJ2-1, with 12 bases identical to TRBD2. The CDR3 is 19 amino acids. Germline V gene lookup returns CDR1 KGHDR and CDR2 SFDVKD. V shed 1 base and J 0 bases; nucleotides not matched to a gene: 6. CDR3 nucleotides: TGTGCCACCAGTGATTTTCGGGCTAGCGGGAGGGCCTCCTACAATGAGCAGTTCTTC. The encoded protein is CATSDFRASGRASYNEQFF.

This clonotype was seen many times. The genes are TRBV9 and TRBJ2-7; 7 nucleotides line up with TRBD2. Germline assignment: CDR1 SGDLS and CDR2 YYNGEE. V shed 4 bases and J 2 bases; nucleotides not matched to a gene: 9. The CDR3 consists of 15 residues. The CDR3 DNA follows: TGTGCCAGCAGCACCAGAGCGGGGCCGACCTACGAGCAGTACTTC. Translation: CASSTRAGPTYEQYF.

The J gene is TRBJ1-1, the V gene TRBV9, with D tentatively TRBD1 (6 bases). V was pared by 0 bases and J by 8 bases, with 14 bases between. Germline CDR1 is SGDLS and CDR2 is YYNGEE. This CDR3 region has 14 residues. In DNA form, the CDR3 reads TGTGCCAGCAGCGTAGACGGGGGCGGGATGGAAGCTTTCTTT. It specifies CASSVDGGGMEAFF.

There are many counts of this clonotype. DNA of the CDR3: TGTGCCAGCTCACCCGGGGGGGAATACAATGAGCAGTTCTTC. It translates to CASSPGGEYNEQFF. V usage is TRBV18 and J usage is TRBJ2-1, with 8 bases aligning to TRBD2. The CDR3 has 14 residues. Germline values: CDR1 KGHSH, CDR2 LQKENI. Trimming took 3 bases from V and 4 from J; bases not matched to a gene: 2.

In its sample, this clonotype was seen many times. The chain employs TRBV4-1 and TRBJ2-1, with 7 positions matching TRBD2. The CDR3 has 16 residues. After removal of 0 bases from V and 6 bases from J, the junction contained 8 bases not matched to a gene. Germline V gene lookup returns CDR1 MGHRA and CDR2 YSYEKL. CDR3 sequence reads: CASSQELGGSLNEQFF. As DNA, the CDR3 is TGCGCCAGCAGCCAAGAACTAGGCGGGAGCCTCAATGAGCAGTTCTTC.

This chain uses TRBV19 with TRBJ2-1; 7 bases agree with TRBD2. CDR1 is LNHDA and CDR2 is SQIVND in the germline V gene (reference sequence). The CDR3 totals 16 residues. The V segment lost 3 bases and the J segment 10 bases; nucleotides outside the gene matches: 15. CDR3 nucleotides: TGTGCCAGTAGTATGGTGGGAGGGCAAGTTAGACAAGAGCAGTTCTTC. It yields the protein CASSMVGGQVRQEQFF.

In its sample, this clonotype was seen many times. The rearrangement joins TRBV7-2 to TRBJ2-3, with 11 bases matching TRBD2. V lost 5 bases, J lost 6 bases, and 10 bases stayed unmatched. This CDR3 contains 16 residues. Germline assignment: CDR1 SGHTA and CDR2 FQGNSA. The CDR3 loop is CASSPMLAGGRDTQYF. CDR3 nucleotide sequence: TGTGCCAGCAGCCCCATGCTAGCGGGAGGCCGGGATACGCAGTATTTT.

This clonotype was picked up many times. The chain is built from TRBV7-3 and TRBJ2-5; TRBD2 matches 12 bases. The CDR3 spans 14 residues. Germline CDR1 reads SGHTA; CDR2 reads FQGTGA. The V segment lost 5 bases and the J segment 4 bases; nucleotides outside the gene matches: 2. In DNA, the CDR3 is TGTGCCAGCAGCCTAGCGGGAGGGCCAGAGACCCAGTACTTC. It yields the protein CASSLAGGPETQYF.